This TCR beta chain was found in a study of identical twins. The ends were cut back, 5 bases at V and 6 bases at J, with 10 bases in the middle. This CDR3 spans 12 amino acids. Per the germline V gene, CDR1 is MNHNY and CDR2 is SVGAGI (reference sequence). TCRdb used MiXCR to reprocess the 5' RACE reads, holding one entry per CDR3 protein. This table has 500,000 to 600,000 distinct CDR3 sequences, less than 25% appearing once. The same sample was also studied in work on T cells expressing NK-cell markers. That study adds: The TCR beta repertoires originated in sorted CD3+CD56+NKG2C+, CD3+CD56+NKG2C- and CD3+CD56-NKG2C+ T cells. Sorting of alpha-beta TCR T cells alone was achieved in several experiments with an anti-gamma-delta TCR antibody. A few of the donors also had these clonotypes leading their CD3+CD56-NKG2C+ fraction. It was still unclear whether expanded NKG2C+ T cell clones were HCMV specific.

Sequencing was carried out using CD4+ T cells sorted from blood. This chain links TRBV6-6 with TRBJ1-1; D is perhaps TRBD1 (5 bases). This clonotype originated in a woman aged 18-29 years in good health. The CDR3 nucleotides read TGTGCCAGCAGTCAAGGGGCAGCTGAAGCTTTCTTT. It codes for CASSQGAAEAFF.